The 4 T cell receptor beta chains presented below share a single source sample, sequenced in a study of vaccination and CD4 T cells after COVID-19. These receptors have no known antigen. Treatment noted: approximately nine-day PBMC culture with coronavirus spike peptide pools or control peptides (ViraFEST assay). Sequenced with the Oncomine TCR Beta short-read assay was DNA taken from cultured CD4+ T cells. TCRdb reprocessed the PCR reads with MiXCR, giving one entry per CDR3 protein. The table includes 15,000 or so distinct CDR3 sequences, 45% to 50% detected once. Source: cultured CD4+ T cells from blood, taken after SARS-CoV-2 vaccination. The receptors were sampled from a human donor with COVID-19.

This clonotype appeared once. The chain joins TRBV6-1 to TRBJ1-3; D is unresolved. The CDR3 totals 14 residues. Deletions cut 7 bases from V and 4 bases from J, with 14 bases between. In germline, CDR1 is MNHNS, CDR2 SASEGT. CDR3 DNA sequence: TGTGCCAGCAATAACCTACCGAACGGAAACACCATATATTTT. Translation: CASNNLPNGNTIYF.

The V gene is TRBV19, the J gene TRBJ1-5, with a tentative D call TRBD1 (6 bases). CDR1 and CDR2 (germline): LNHDA, SQIVND (reference sequence). Between the trimmed V and J ends, which lost 4 bases and 7 bases, there was a span of 14 bases. This CDR3 has 14 amino acids. The CDR3 region is CASSKQGGAQPQHF. The DNA of the CDR3 is TGTGCCAGTAGTAAACAGGGTGGCGCCCAGCCCCAGCATTTT.

This chain uses TRBV9 with TRBJ2-5; TRBD1 matches 7 bases. Trimming took 7 bases from V and 2 from J; bases not matched to a gene: 14. Germline-derived CDR1 and CDR2 are SGDLS and YYNGEE. The CDR3 has 16 amino acids. DNA of the CDR3: TGTGCCAGCGCAACATCGACAGGGAGAAATCAAGAGACCCAGTACTTC. As protein: CASATSTGRNQETQYF.

The count of this clonotype is one. The chain couples TRBV6-2 or TRBV6-3 to TRBJ2-2; 9 positions match TRBD2. Trimming took 0 bases from V and 3 from J; bases not matched to a gene: 5. The V gene's germline CDR1 is MNHEY and CDR2 SVGEGT. The CDR3 has 17 amino acids. The CDR3 spells CASSYSLLAGYTGELFF. The CDR3 nucleotides are TGTGCCAGCAGTTACTCCTTGCTAGCGGGGTACACCGGGGAGCTGTTTTTT.